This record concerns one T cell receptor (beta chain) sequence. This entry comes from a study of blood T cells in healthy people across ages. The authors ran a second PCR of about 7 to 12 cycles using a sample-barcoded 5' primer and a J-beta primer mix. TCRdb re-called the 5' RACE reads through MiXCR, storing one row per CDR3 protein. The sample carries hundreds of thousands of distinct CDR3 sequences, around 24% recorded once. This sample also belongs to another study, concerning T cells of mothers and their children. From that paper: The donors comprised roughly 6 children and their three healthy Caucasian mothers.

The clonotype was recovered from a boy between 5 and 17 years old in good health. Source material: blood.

The CDR3 loop is CASSPSAVGARETQYF. The CDR3 coding sequence is TGTGCCAGCAGCCCCTCTGCAGTGGGGGCTCGGGAGACCCAGTACTTC. This chain links TRBV7-3 with TRBJ2-1; D is perhaps TRBD1 (6 bases). The DNA end favors TRBJ2-5, so the J call may be wrong. CDR3 length: 16 residues. The germline CDR1 and CDR2 sequences are SGHTA and FQGTGA.